Following are 24 T cell receptor beta chains from one sample sequenced in a study of CXCR3-negative and CXCR3-positive naive CD8 T cells. TRB cDNA libraries were made by UMI-labeled 5' RACE. TCRdb re-called the 5' RACE reads and shows each CDR3 protein once, DNA omitted. Reported are some 25,000 distinct CDR3 sequences; the ten largest clones contain about 2.7%. The sequenced material came from naive CXCR3- CD8+ T cells from blood. This sample's subset: CD45RO-CCR7+CD27+CD95- naive CD8+ T cells lacking CXCR3 (TNR3-). The source is a human donor in good health. Some clones in this sample may be carry-over from other donors' samples.

The chain employs TRBV4-2 and TRBJ2-2. This CDR3 comprises 12 residues. From germline, CDR1 is LGHNA and CDR2 YNFKEQ. The CDR3 loop is CASSQDTGELFF.

The chain combines TRBV4-3 with TRBJ2-7. Looked up from germline, CDR1 is LGHNA and CDR2 is YSLEER. The CDR3 has 13 amino acids. The CDR3 region is CASSQVGFYEQYF.

Its frequency marks this clonotype as medium-sized. The chain recombines TRBV4-3 with TRBJ2-7. This CDR3 is built from 16 residues. Germline V gene sequence: CDR1 LGHNA, CDR2 YSLEER. CDR3 sequence reads: CASSQEYARRSYEQYF.

The chain is built from TRBV28 and TRBJ2-4; TCRdb calls TRBD1, which cannot be checked without DNA. CDR1 and CDR2 (germline): MDHEN, SYDVKM. CDR3 size: 16 residues. CDR3: CASSLFSRGIEHIQYF. Drawing the rest from reference TRBV28 and TRBJ2-4, the complete variable domain is DVKVTQSSRYLVKRTGEKVFLECVQDMDHENMFWYRQDPGLGLRLIYFSYDVKMKEKGDIPEGYSVSREKKERFSLILESASTNQTSMYLCASSLFSRGIEHIQYFGAGTRLSVL.

This clonotype registers large by frequency. V is TRBV7-9 and J is TRBJ2-1; the TCRdb D gene call, TRBD1, has no DNA to confirm it. The germline V gene encodes CDR1 SEHNR and CDR2 FQNEAQ (reference sequence). This CDR3 has 16 amino acids. Here the CDR3 reads CASSVSGGQGYNEQFF.

The chain couples TRBV5-1 to TRBJ2-1; the D gene TCRdb calls, TRBD2, cannot be checked with no DNA. CDR3 length equals 16 residues. Germline V gene data show CDR1 as SGHRS and CDR2 as YFSETQ. The CDR3 loop is CASSLGGSSWANEQFF.

The J gene is TRBJ1-3, the V gene TRBV29-1. This CDR3 is 14 amino acids long. Germline CDR1 SQVTM, CDR2 ANQGSEA. CDR3 sequence: CSVEMPNSGNTIYF.

The rearrangement joins TRBV6-5 to TRBJ2-2; TCRdb reports TRBD1, a call that lacks DNA to check it against. This CDR3 has 14 amino acids. Germline V CDR1 and CDR2: MNHEY, SVGAGI. The CDR3 reads CASSLPGQHGELFF.

The gene calls are TRBV12-3 or TRBV12-4 and TRBJ2-2; the TCRdb D gene call, TRBD1, has no DNA to confirm it. The length of the CDR3 is 16 residues. The CDR3 here is CASSQRGTDKRRELFF.

The V and J genes are TRBV15 and TRBJ1-5; TCRdb lists TRBD1, though no DNA is available to test this call. The CDR3 is 15 residues long. The germline V gene encodes CDR1 LNHNV and CDR2 YYDKDF (reference sequence). CDR3 protein: CATSREETVNQPQHF. Drawing the rest from reference TRBV15 and TRBJ1-5, the complete variable domain is DAMVIQNPRYQVTQFGKPVTLSCSQTLNHNVMYWYQQKSSQAPKLLFHYYDKDFNNEADTPDNFQSRRPNTSFCFLDIRSPGLGDTAMYLCATSREETVNQPQHFGDGTRLSIL.

The chain is built from TRBV27 and TRBJ2-1. CDR3 length: 14 residues. Germline V gene sequence: CDR1 MNHEY, CDR2 SMNVEV (reference sequence). The CDR3 sequence is CASSLQERWNEQFF.

This chain uses TRBV19 with TRBJ2-7. The germline CDR1 and CDR2 sequences are LNHDA and SQIVND (reference sequence). The CDR3 runs to 11 residues. CDR3 in amino acids: CASGQTYEQYF.

This chain connects TRBV19 to TRBJ2-1; TCRdb's D call of TRBD2 is untestable without DNA. CDR3 length: 16 residues. CDR1 is LNHDA and CDR2 is SQIVND in the germline V gene (reference sequence). CDR3 protein: CASSRDSGGLYNEQFF.

The chain combines TRBV29-1 with TRBJ2-1; without DNA, the TCRdb call of TRBD1 cannot be checked. Germline lookup yields CDR1 SQVTM and CDR2 ANQGSEA. CDR3 length: 12 amino acids. Here the CDR3 reads CSVQQGANEQFF.

The V gene is TRBV4-1, the J gene TRBJ1-2; there is no DNA to check the TCRdb D call of TRBD1. The CDR3 covers 15 residues. Germline loops: CDR1 MGHRA, CDR2 YSYEKL. CDR3 amino acids: CASSQETGGYYGYTF.

The chain couples TRBV20-1 to TRBJ2-3; there is no DNA to check the TCRdb D call of TRBD1. There are 15 residues in the CDR3. Germline V gene data show CDR1 as DFQATT and CDR2 as SNEGSKA (reference sequence). CDR3 amino acids: CSADGTGSKRDTQYF.

This clonotype is labeled medium-sized based on frequency. V is TRBV20-1 and J is TRBJ1-6; the D gene TCRdb calls, TRBD1, cannot be checked with no DNA. Germline CDR1 DFQATT, CDR2 SNEGSKA (reference sequence). CDR3 length equals 16 residues. This CDR3 reads CSTRGLHSSYNSPLHF.

The chain is built from TRBV7-9 and TRBJ1-1. Germline CDR1 SEHNR, CDR2 FQNEAQ (reference sequence). This CDR3 is built from 14 residues. CDR3: CASTPSGSNTEAFF.

J is TRBJ2-7 and V is TRBV6-6; absent DNA, TCRdb's TRBD1 call cannot be checked. Germline CDR1 and CDR2: MNHNY and SVGAGI (reference sequence). This CDR3 region has 15 residues. The chain's CDR3 is CASRKRGQGEDEQYF.

The chain recombines TRBV4-3 with TRBJ1-2. The CDR3 spans 16 residues. Germline CDR1 LGHNA, CDR2 YSLEER. CDR3 residues: CASSQDSAEANYGYTF.

The chain has TRBV7-9 and TRBJ1-2; TCRdb's assignment of TRBD1 cannot be checked, as there is no DNA. In germline, CDR1 is SEHNR, CDR2 FQNEAQ (reference sequence). CDR3 length: 14 amino acids. The CDR3 loop reads CASSHRQGHYGYTF.

This chain joins TRBV19 and TRBJ2-1; no DNA is available, so the TRBD2 call from TCRdb remains unchecked. This CDR3 region has 15 residues. Looked up from germline, CDR1 is LNHDA and CDR2 is SQIVND (reference sequence). The CDR3 sequence is CASSILAGGSPEQFF.

V is TRBV29-1 and J is TRBJ2-7; TCRdb gives TRBD2 as the D gene, but with no DNA this cannot be confirmed. There are 15 residues in the CDR3. Germline V gene sequence: CDR1 SQVTM, CDR2 ANQGSEA. CDR3 residues: CSVEVGREEPYEQYF.

This chain links TRBV6-1 with TRBJ2-7. The germline V gene has CDR1 MNHNS and CDR2 SASEGT. The CDR3 contains 11 residues. CDR3 sequence reads: CASSQSYEQYF.